A selection of T cell receptor beta chains follows, all from one sample in a study of blood T cell repertoires in COVID-19. TCRdb keeps only in-frame clones here, not all; method: immunoSEQ multiplex PCR. This sample has 300,000 or so clones, with more than 70% found just once. The sample consisted of peripheral blood. The receptors originated from a woman aged 25-40 years who had recovered from COVID-19. The CDR3 runs from the conserved cysteine through the conserved F or W. A D gene is named only where the DNA matches it firmly. Clone size is not always given. Where it is, it says once, few, many or a class for expanded clones.

d_call clone_size cdr3_length j_call v_call cdr3_aa cdr3_nt
- - 14 TRBJ1-2 TRBV6-6 CASSSFGEDYGYTF TGTGCCAGCAGTTCCTTCGGGGAGGACTATGGCTACACCTTC
- - 17 TRBJ2-6 TRBV19 CASRIFMGPGGANVLTF TGTGCCAGTCGGATCTTTATGGGGCCGGGTGGGGCCAACGTCCTGACTTTC
- few 15 TRBJ1-5 TRBV4-1 CASSQDLRGNQPQHF TGCGCCAGCAGCCAAGATCTACGAGGTAATCAGCCCCAGCATTTT
- - 17 TRBJ2-3 TRBV21-1 CASSKGRAGARTDTQYF TGTGCCAGCAGCAAAGGGAGGGCGGGGGCGAGGACAGATACGCAGTATTTT
TRBD1 - 15 TRBJ1-2 TRBV7-8 CASSFRTGGAGGYTF TGTGCCAGCAGCTTTCGGACAGGGGGCGCTGGGGGCTACACCTTC
TRBD2 - 13 TRBJ2-7 TRBV29-1 CSVGTSIGYEQYF TGCAGCGTTGGGACTAGCATAGGCTACGAGCAGTACTTC
- - 14 TRBJ1-1 TRBV29-1 CSVDTVGDNRWAFF TGCAGCGTTGATACGGTGGGCGACAATCGGTGGGCTTTCTTT
TRBD1 once 13 TRBJ2-7 TRBV28 CASSLQGVHEQYF TGTGCCAGCAGCCTACAGGGGGTCCACGAGCAGTACTTC
TRBD2 - 17 TRBJ2-6 TRBV6-2/TRBV6-3 CASSYTLGGSGANVLTF TGTGCCAGCAGTTACACACTGGGAGGGTCTGGGGCCAACGTCCTGACTTTC
- - 16 TRBJ2-6 TRBV7-2 CASSRQGRAGANVLTF TGTGCCAGCAGCAGACAGGGGAGGGCTGGGGCCAACGTCCTGACTTTC
- few 13 TRBJ1-5 TRBV2 CASRRDSNQPQHF TGTGCCAGCAGGAGGGATAGCAATCAGCCCCAGCATTTT
TRBD1 - 18 TRBJ1-5 TRBV28 CASRAGTGGRYSNQPQHF TGTGCCAGCAGAGCCGGGACAGGGGGCCGGTATAGCAATCAGCCCCAGCATTTT
- - 17 TRBJ1-6 TRBV4-1 CASSQDGGSSYNSPLHF TGCGCCAGCAGCCAAGATGGGGGGAGCTCCTATAATTCACCCCTCCACTTT
- - 17 TRBJ2-1 TRBV7-2 CASSLGGPGTAFDEQFF TGTGCCAGCAGCTTGGGGGGCCCCGGGACAGCTTTCGATGAGCAGTTCTTC
- - 14 TRBJ1-4 TRBV28 CASGAGATNEKLFF TGTGCCAGCGGAGCAGGGGCAACTAATGAAAAACTGTTTTTT
TRBD1 - 12 TRBJ2-7 TRBV18 CASSPGQGQQYF TGTGCCAGCTCACCCGGACAGGGCCAGCAGTACTTC
TRBD1 - 14 TRBJ2-7 TRBV28 CASSLWTGAYEQYF TGTGCCAGCAGTCTCTGGACAGGGGCATACGAGCAGTACTTC
- - 14 TRBJ1-2 TRBV6-6 CASSYSTGFYGYTF TGTGCCAGCAGTTACTCAACCGGTTTCTATGGCTACACCTTC
TRBD1 - 13 TRBJ1-2 TRBV30 CAYGTDSNYGYTF TGTGCCTACGGGACAGACTCTAACTATGGCTACACCTTC
- - 16 TRBJ2-7 TRBV29-1 CSVAGILGGPYRRQYF TGCAGCGTTGCTGGTATACTCGGCGGCCCCTACCGTAGGCAGTACTTC
- - 15 TRBJ2-5 TRBV5-5 CASSPGGTVQETQYF TGTGCCAGCAGCCCGGGCGGGACAGTCCAAGAGACCCAGTACTTC
TRBD2 - 19 TRBJ2-2 TRBV5-1 CASSEGLAGGYRESGELFF TGCGCCAGCAGCGAAGGACTAGCGGGGGGATATCGGGAGTCCGGGGAGCTGTTTTTT
TRBD1 - 16 TRBJ1-1 TRBV3-1/TRBV3-2 CASSHSQGAYVTEAFF TGTGCCAGCAGCCATTCCCAGGGGGCGTACGTCACTGAAGCTTTCTTT
- - 14 TRBJ2-7 TRBV27 CASSLLSGSYEQYF TGTGCCAGCAGTTTATTAAGCGGCTCCTACGAGCAGTACTTC
TRBD2 - 15 TRBJ2-5 TRBV7-9 CASSSFGGALETQYF TGTGCCAGCAGCTCGTTCGGGGGGGCCCTGGAGACCCAGTACTTC
- few 15 TRBJ2-4 TRBV20-1 CSASSGVLAKNIQYF TGCAGTGCTAGTTCAGGGGTTCTAGCCAAAAACATTCAGTACTTC
TRBD1 - 15 TRBJ1-5 TRBV7-2 CASSLTGDGNQPQHF TGTGCCAGCAGCTTAACAGGGGATGGCAATCAGCCCCAGCATTTT
- - 18 TRBJ1-4 TRBV7-2 CASSPPGGRGRTNEKLFF TGTGCCAGCAGCCCACCTGGGGGGAGGGGGAGGACTAATGAAAAACTGTTTTTT